A selection of T cell receptor beta chains follows, all from one sample in a study of shared clonotypes between healthy human individuals. The method was immunoSEQ multiplex PCR; TCRdb's version includes in-frame clones alone and lacks a portion of them. The sample records 750,000 to 1,000,000 clones, around 92% being singletons. The specimen sequenced was naive CD8+ T cells sorted from blood. All receptors derive from a man younger than 45 in good health. The CDR3 runs from the conserved cysteine through the conserved F or W. Clone size is given for some rows only: seen once, a few or many times, or a class if the clone is expanded.

clone size,J gene,V gene,CDR3 protein
-,TRBJ2-7,TRBV2,CASNPGRLATHEQYF
-,TRBJ2-5,TRBV27,CASSFVSQETQYF
-,TRBJ2-1,TRBV11-2,CASSLDPPDSGSSYNEQFF
-,TRBJ2-2,TRBV6-1,CASSVQRRRPNTGELFF
-,TRBJ2-7,TRBV5-4,CASSLVVGEQYF
-,TRBJ1-3,TRBV7-6,CASRLGDSGNTIYF
-,TRBJ2-3,TRBV27,CASSALSSIDTQYF
-,TRBJ2-7,TRBV13,CASSRRTYEQYF
-,TRBJ2-7,TRBV7-8,CASSDSRRSYEQYF
-,TRBJ2-3,TRBV4-3,CASSQDNSGSLSTDTQYF
-,TRBJ2-1,TRBV27,CASSFPEGEQFF
once,TRBJ2-1,TRBV28,CASTLDGMGDEQFF
few,TRBJ1-5,TRBV7-9,CASSSEGQDNQPQHF
-,TRBJ2-1,TRBV5-5,CASSLGEGHPFYNEQFF
-,TRBJ2-3,TRBV7-9,CASSLTGEADTQYF
once,TRBJ2-3,TRBV27,CASSPTGVDTQYF
-,TRBJ1-2,TRBV5-1,CASSSTGNEDLYTF
-,TRBJ2-7,TRBV25-1,CASSEREALVREQYF
-,TRBJ1-1,TRBV29-1,CSVGDRRVPEAFF
-,TRBJ1-5,TRBV7-9,CASSLVSGTFSNQPQHF
once,TRBJ2-1,TRBV29-1,CSVHEPLAADNEQFF
-,TRBJ2-3,TRBV11-2,CASSLGGRARDTQYF
-,TRBJ1-1,TRBV28,CTSSLGDRGGTEAFF
-,TRBJ2-3,TRBV9,CASSPEGSTDTQYF
-,TRBJ2-1,TRBV27,CASSPTFYNEQFF
-,TRBJ1-5,TRBV7-2,CASSPLGAGNQPQHF
-,TRBJ1-2,TRBV6-5,CASSRGYSNYGYTF
-,TRBJ2-7,TRBV7-2,CASSLGDRGYNEQYF
-,TRBJ2-7,TRBV6-5,CASSYGLSGLKEQYF
-,TRBJ2-2,TRBV7-6,CASSLRGNGELFF
-,TRBJ2-1,TRBV27,CASAPGLAVSYNEQFF
-,TRBJ2-5,TRBV7-6,CASSLNQNPGTSGSETQYF
-,TRBJ1-1,TRBV11-2,CASSLRPMNTEAFF
-,TRBJ2-1,TRBV4-3,CASSQDLVLAGPYNEQFF
-,TRBJ2-7,TRBV19,CASSIAGGILAYEQYF
-,TRBJ2-3,TRBV9,CASSVDTGSANTQYF
-,TRBJ2-3,TRBV30,CALSTGGTSTDTQYF
-,TRBJ1-2,TRBV9,CASSSRTDSYGYTF
-,TRBJ1-1,TRBV6-5,CASSYGTGADTEAFF
-,TRBJ2-1,TRBV10-3,CAISGETGNVNEQFF
-,TRBJ2-7,TRBV14,CASSQERDKYPYEQYF
-,TRBJ2-7,TRBV6-5,CASSYLTGYEQYF